The 8 T cell receptor beta chains below were found in one sample sequenced in a study of early T cells in non-severe SARS-CoV-2 infection. TCRdb used MiXCR to reprocess the 5' RACE reads, holding one entry per CDR3 protein. This sample yields more than 80,000 distinct CDR3 sequences, of which approximately 16% are seen a single time; around 1.3% belongs to the top ten. Material for sequencing was whole blood. The receptor set was obtained from an adult who was a healthcare worker with PCR-confirmed SARS-CoV-2 infection or an uninfected control (not recorded which).

The rearrangement uses TRBV6-1 and TRBJ1-1; 9 bases match TRBD1. Germline loops: CDR1 MNHNS, CDR2 SASEGT. V lost 6 bases and J lost 4; bases outside the gene matches: 12. This CDR3 region has 16 residues. The CDR3 loop reads CASRIDRGQGSTEAFF. DNA of the CDR3: TGTGCCAGCAGAATTGACCGGGGACAGGGTTCCACTGAAGCTTTCTTT.

The J gene is TRBJ2-3, the V gene TRBV2; D is undetermined. The CDR3 spans 13 residues. The germline V gene has CDR1 SNHLY and CDR2 FYNNEI. V was trimmed by 7 bases and J by 6 bases, leaving 14 bases between them. The CDR3 region is CASKQQTLDTQYF. CDR3 nucleotide sequence: TGTGCCAGCAAACAGCAAACTTTGGATACGCAGTATTTT.

The table lists this clonotype with a few counts. V and J are TRBV14 and TRBJ1-3, with D possibly TRBD1 on 6 matching bases. Germline V gives CDR1 SGHDN, CDR2 FVKESK. Between the trimmed V and J ends, which lost 3 bases and 2 bases, there was a span of 8 bases. The CDR3 is 14 residues long. In DNA, the CDR3 is TGTGCCAGCAGCCATGGGGGCACTGGAAACACCATATATTTT. Protein product: CASSHGGTGNTIYF.

The J gene is TRBJ1-1, the V gene TRBV28; D possibly corresponds to TRBD1 (5 bases). The CDR3 is made up of 13 amino acids. Trimming stripped 7 bases from V and 0 bases from J, with 9 bases between. The germline gives CDR1 MDHEN, CDR2 SYDVKM. In nucleotides, the CDR3 is TGTGCCAGCACGGGACGGCTGAACACTGAAGCTTTCTTT. Translation: CASTGRLNTEAFF.

This chain joins TRBV7-9 and TRBJ1-3; D not certain. V dropped 3 bases and J dropped 2 bases, with 11 bases sitting between them. Germline CDR1 SEHNR, CDR2 FQNEAQ (reference sequence). This CDR3 region has 15 residues. The CDR3: CASSFTSGPGNTIYF. CDR3 sequence (DNA): TGTGCCAGCAGCTTTACATCAGGTCCTGGAAACACCATATATTTT.

The V call is TRBV11-2, the J call TRBJ2-7; the match to TRBD2 covers 11 bases. The trim removed 4 bases at V and 5 bases at J, leaving 7 bases unmatched. The germline gives CDR1 SGHAT, CDR2 FQNNGV. This CDR3 has 15 amino acids. The chain's CDR3 is CASSSLAGGPHEQYF. The CDR3 DNA follows: TGTGCCAGCAGCTCGTTAGCGGGGGGGCCCCACGAGCAGTACTTC.

This clonotype was found a few times. The rearrangement joins TRBV18 to TRBJ1-2; 8 nucleotides agree with TRBD1. V gave up 3 bases and J gave up 4 bases; unmatched junction bases: 4. CDR1 and CDR2 (germline): KGHSH, LQKENI. This CDR3 is built from 14 residues. The CDR3 DNA sequence: TGTGCCAGCTCACCGGAGGACAGGGTCTATGGCTACACCTTC. Protein product: CASSPEDRVYGYTF.

V is TRBV7-6 and J is TRBJ2-1; 8 nucleotides agree with TRBD1. Germline V lookup: CDR1 SGHVS, CDR2 FNYEAQ. With V trimmed by 4 bases and J by 5 bases, 7 bases remained unmatched. The CDR3 runs to 15 residues. CDR3 residues: CASSYGTGADNEQFF. CDR3 nucleotide sequence: TGTGCCAGCAGCTATGGGACAGGCGCTGACAATGAGCAGTTCTTC.